The clone carrying this T cell receptor (beta chain) was found once. Antigen specificity is unknown. In the sorted-subset replicate PCRs, 200 ng DNA, 25,000 to 30,000 T cell genomes, was used. Profiling relied on immunoSEQ multiplex PCR, and the TCRdb table lists in-frame clones only, not all of them. The sample lists 300,000 to 400,000 clones; about 74% were seen once. These data originate in a study of shared clonotypes between healthy human individuals. Study-level information: Each donor's CD8 memory used one plate, CD8 naive two, each CD4 subset three.

With 0 bases removed from V and 8 bases from J, the gap between germline ends came to 10 bases. Looked up from germline, CDR1 is SGHVS and CDR2 is FQNEAQ. CDR3 size: 14 residues. Findings of the study overall: The generation probabilities recorded for non-shared clonotypes fell below those of clonotypes shared by all four donors. Four donors shared approximately 5% of their naive CD4 clonotypes.

Sequences were obtained from memory CD4+ T cells sorted from blood. Stated subset: CD45RA-negative fraction. The V and J genes are TRBV7-8 and TRBJ2-2; weak D call: TRBD1 (6 bases). The TCR sequence derives from a man aged 25-40 years in good health. The DNA of the CDR3 is TGTGCCAGCAGCTTAGCGGGGGCGCGGGGGGAGCTGTTTTTT. Translated, it gives CASSLAGARGELFF. Full variable domain (rest looked up from reference TRBV7-8 and TRBJ2-2): GAGVSQSPRYKVAKRGQDVALRCDPISGHVSLFWYQQALGQGPEFLTYFQNEAQLDKSGLPSDRFFAERPEGSVSTLKIQRTQQEDSAVYLCASSLAGARGELFFGEGSRLTVL.